The T cell receptor (beta chain) under discussion was sequenced for a study of T-cell reconstitution after alpha-beta-depleted transplantation in children. Trimming stripped 3 bases from V and 3 bases from J, with 14 bases between. CDR1 ENHRY and CDR2 SYGVKD come from the germline V gene. The CDR3 consists of 15 residues. The library targeted TCRbeta and was prepared with unique molecular identifiers. TCRdb fed the PCR reads into MiXCR, producing one record per CDR3 protein. The data contain about 250,000 distinct CDR3 sequences, approximately 24% of them singletons. In its sample, this clonotype was seen a few times.

The chain links TRBV10-3 to TRBJ2-5, with unresolved D. Sequenced here: PBMCs, mostly from graft donor cells, sampled 360 days after TCRalphabeta/CD19-depleted stem cell transplant. This TCR was recovered from a female patient younger than 10 who had a stem cell transplant for congenital amegakaryocytic thrombocytopenia, so the T cells may come from the graft donor. The CDR3 nucleotides read TGTGCCATCAGTGAAAAATCTAGACACAAAGAGACCCAGTACTTC. As protein: CAISEKSRHKETQYF.